The 2 T cell receptor beta chains presented below share a single source sample, sequenced in a study of blood T cell repertoires in COVID-19. Assay used: immunoSEQ multiplex PCR; TCRdb lists only in-frame clones, some missing. Of 200,000 to 300,000 clones in the sample, approximately 89% were seen once. The specimen was peripheral blood. The source is a woman aged 30 to 39 with COVID-19, enrolled during active disease.

The chain employs TRBV19 and TRBJ2-1, with 9 bases identical to TRBD2. The CDR3 runs to 13 residues. Germline V lookup: CDR1 LNHDA, CDR2 SQIVND (reference sequence). Unmatched junction bases numbered 4, after V lost 6 bases and J lost 7 bases. The CDR3 DNA reads TGTGCCAGTAGCCCTAGCGGGGTAAATGAGCAGTTCTTC. Translation gives CASSPSGVNEQFF.

This chain uses TRBV6-2 or TRBV6-3 with TRBJ2-3; maybe TRBD2 (7 bases). V lost 0 bases and J lost 2, with 15 bases in between. The CDR3 runs to 17 residues. The germline gives CDR1 MNHEY, CDR2 SVGEGT. The CDR3 nucleotides are TGTGCCAGCAGTTACTCGTTGGGCGGGGGCCTCACAGATACGCAGTATTTT. It codes for CASSYSLGGGLTDTQYF.